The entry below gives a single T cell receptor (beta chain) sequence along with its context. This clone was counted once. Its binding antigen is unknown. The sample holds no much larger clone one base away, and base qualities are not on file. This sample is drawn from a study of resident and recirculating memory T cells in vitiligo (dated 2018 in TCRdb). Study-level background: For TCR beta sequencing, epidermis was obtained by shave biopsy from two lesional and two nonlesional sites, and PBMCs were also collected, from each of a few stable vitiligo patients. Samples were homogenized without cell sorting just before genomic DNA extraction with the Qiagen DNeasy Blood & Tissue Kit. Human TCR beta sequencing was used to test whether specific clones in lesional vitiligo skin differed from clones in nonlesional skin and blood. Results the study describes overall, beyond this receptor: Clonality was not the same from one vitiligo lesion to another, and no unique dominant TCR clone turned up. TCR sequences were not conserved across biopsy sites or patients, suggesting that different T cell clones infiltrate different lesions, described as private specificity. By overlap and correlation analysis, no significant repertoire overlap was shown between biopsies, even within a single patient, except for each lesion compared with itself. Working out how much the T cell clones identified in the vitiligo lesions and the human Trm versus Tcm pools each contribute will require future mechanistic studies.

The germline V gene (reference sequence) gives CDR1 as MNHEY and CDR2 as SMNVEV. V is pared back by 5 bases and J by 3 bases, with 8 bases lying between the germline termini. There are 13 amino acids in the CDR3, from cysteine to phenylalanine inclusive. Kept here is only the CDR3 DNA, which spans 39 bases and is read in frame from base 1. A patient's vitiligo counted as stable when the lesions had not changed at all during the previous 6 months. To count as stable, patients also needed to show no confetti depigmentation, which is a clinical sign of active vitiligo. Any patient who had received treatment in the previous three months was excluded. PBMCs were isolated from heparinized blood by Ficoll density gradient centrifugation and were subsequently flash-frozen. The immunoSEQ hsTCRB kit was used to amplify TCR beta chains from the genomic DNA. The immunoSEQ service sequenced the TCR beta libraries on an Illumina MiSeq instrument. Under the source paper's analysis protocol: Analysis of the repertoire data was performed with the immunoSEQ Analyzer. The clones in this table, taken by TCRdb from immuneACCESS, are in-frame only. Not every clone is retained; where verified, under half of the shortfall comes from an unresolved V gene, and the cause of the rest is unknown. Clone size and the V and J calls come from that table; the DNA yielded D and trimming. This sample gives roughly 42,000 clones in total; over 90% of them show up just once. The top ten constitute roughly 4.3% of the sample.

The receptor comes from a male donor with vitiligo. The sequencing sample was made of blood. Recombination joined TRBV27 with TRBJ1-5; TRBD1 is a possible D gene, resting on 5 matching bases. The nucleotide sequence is TGTGCCAGCAGTGCCAGGGTCAATCAGCCCCAGCATTTT. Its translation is CASSARVNQPQHF.